Presented here are 10 T cell receptor beta chains from one specimen sequenced in a study of regulatory T cells in long-lasting Graves disease. Time point noted: newly diagnosed GD, antithyroid drugs for less than 3 months. The TCR library used RNA extracted from PBMCs. To make TCR beta libraries, researchers used iRepertoire HTBI primers and Arm-PCR of CDR3 regions. TCRdb used MiXCR to reprocess the multiplex PCR reads, holding one entry per CDR3 protein. The data show 400,000 to 500,000 distinct CDR3 sequences, about a sixth seen once. The data were also submitted as part of a second study, on T cells in Graves' hyperthyroidism and ophthalmopathy.

Sequences were derived from peripheral blood mononuclear cells (PBMCs), sampled at new diagnosis, from a patient treated with antithyroid drugs. Source of these receptors: a woman under 30 with Graves disease.

V and J are TRBV4-1 and TRBJ2-5; D gene uncertain. This CDR3 is built from 15 residues. The germline V and J ends were trimmed by 0 bases and 5 bases, with 13 bases remaining between them. The germline V gene encodes CDR1 MGHRA and CDR2 YSYEKL. CDR3 sequence: CASSQELRPRETQYF. In DNA form, the CDR3 reads TGCGCCAGCAGCCAAGAACTTCGGCCCAGGGAGACCCAGTACTTC.

This clonotype was picked up many times. The J gene is TRBJ2-1, the V gene TRBV2, with 11 bases identical to TRBD2. From germline, CDR1 is SNHLY and CDR2 FYNNEI. The length of the CDR3 is 15 residues. The trim removed 1 base at V and 8 bases at J, leaving 4 bases unmatched. This CDR3 reads CASSEGLAGGYEQFF. The CDR3 DNA follows: TGTGCCAGCAGTGAAGGCCTAGCGGGAGGATATGAGCAGTTCTTC.

As to this clonotype: A read error may explain this, as a much larger clone is one base away. The V gene is TRBV3-1, the J gene TRBJ2-4; the match to TRBD1 covers 12 bases. Germline V gives CDR1 LGHDT, CDR2 YNNKEL (reference sequence). V lost 6 bases, J lost 13 bases, and 13 bases stayed unmatched. The CDR3 is 15 residues long. This CDR3 reads CASRRGTGGFGEQYF. In DNA, the CDR3 is TGTGCCAGCAGGCGAGGGACAGGGGGCTTTGGGGAGCAGTACTTC.

This clonotype was observed many times. The rearrangement joins TRBV7-6 to TRBJ2-7; the match to TRBD1 covers 7 bases. Trimming removed 3 bases from V and 2 bases from J; junction bases left unmatched: 10. Germline values: CDR1 SGHVS, CDR2 FNYEAQ. This CDR3 comprises 16 residues. CDR3 sequence: CASSLHRTGNPYEQYF. The CDR3 nucleotides are TGTGCCAGCAGCTTGCATCGGACAGGAAATCCCTACGAGCAGTACTTC.

This clonotype was counted a few times. The CDR3 is CSAQGLADTGELFF. DNA of the CDR3: TGCAGCGCCCAGGGACTAGCGGACACCGGGGAGCTGTTTTTT. The chain employs TRBV29-1 and TRBJ2-2; TRBD2 matches at 11 bases. Germline CDR1 is SQVTM and CDR2 is ANQGSEA. V was clipped by 7 bases and J by 3 bases; unmatched bases: 4. The length of the CDR3 is 14 residues.

This clonotype was recorded at least ten times. This chain links TRBV27 with TRBJ2-1, with D possibly TRBD2 on 6 matching bases. The germline V gene has CDR1 MNHEY and CDR2 SMNVEV (reference sequence). The V and J ends lost 5 bases and 3 bases respectively, with 17 bases between them. This CDR3 has 16 residues. In DNA form, the CDR3 reads TGTGCCAGCAGTCCTGCGGCTAGCGCTGGCTACAATGAGCAGTTCTTC. Translated: CASSPAASAGYNEQFF.

Regarding this clonotype: This may stem from a read error, because a much larger clone lies one nucleotide away. This chain uses TRBV4-1 with TRBJ2-2; 11 bases fit TRBD2. There are 20 residues in the CDR3. Germline CDR1 is MGHRA and CDR2 is YSYEKL. The CDR3 DNA follows: TGCGCCAGCGGCCAACCCCCCTTACTAGCGGGAGTTGTACGAACCGGGGAGCTGTTTTTT. Amino acids: CASGQPPLLAGVVRTGELFF.

This clonotype was recorded many times. This sequence joins TRBV5-1 and TRBJ2-5, with 8 positions matching TRBD2. V was clipped by 4 bases and J by 5 bases; unmatched bases: 4. Germline-derived CDR1 and CDR2 are SGHRS and YFSETQ. The CDR3 has 13 amino acids. CDR3 nucleotides: TGCGCCAGCAGCCGACTAGCGAGGGAGACCCAGTACTTC. This gives the protein CASSRLARETQYF.

This sequence joins TRBV19 and TRBJ2-7, with 8 bases that match TRBD2. The CDR3 length is 15 residues. Trimming at V came to 1 base and at J to 2 bases, leaving 4 bases not matched to a gene. Germline V gives CDR1 LNHDA, CDR2 SQIVND (reference sequence). CDR3 loop: CASSIAGGPTYEQYF. CDR3 DNA sequence: TGTGCCAGTAGTATAGCGGGAGGGCCCACCTACGAGCAGTACTTC.

This clonotype was detected only a few times. In nucleotides, the CDR3 is TGTGCCAGCAGTTTAGTCCAGGGGGCCTTTGGCTACACCTTC. Its protein product is CASSLVQGAFGYTF. The chain uses TRBV28 and TRBJ1-2, with 8 bases fitting TRBD1. Germline V gene sequence: CDR1 MDHEN, CDR2 SYDVKM. The ends lost 2 bases at V and 7 bases at J; junction bases unmatched: 6. The CDR3 runs to 14 residues.